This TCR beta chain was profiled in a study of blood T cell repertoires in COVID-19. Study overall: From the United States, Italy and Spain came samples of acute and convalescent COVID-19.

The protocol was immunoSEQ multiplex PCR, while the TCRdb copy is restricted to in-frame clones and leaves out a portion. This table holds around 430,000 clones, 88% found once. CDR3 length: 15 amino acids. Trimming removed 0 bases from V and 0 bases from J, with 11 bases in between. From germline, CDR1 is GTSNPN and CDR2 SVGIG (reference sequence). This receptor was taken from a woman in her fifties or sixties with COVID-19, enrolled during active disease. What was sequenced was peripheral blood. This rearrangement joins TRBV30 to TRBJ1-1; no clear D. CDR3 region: CAWSVLHPVNTEAFF. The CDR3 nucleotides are TGTGCCTGGAGTGTACTGCACCCCGTGAACACTGAAGCTTTCTTT.